Included here is one T cell receptor (beta chain) sequence, with context. This record comes from a study of blood T cell repertoires in COVID-19. The wider study: Samples taken during acute and convalescent COVID-19 were collected in the United States, Italy and Spain. T cells, B-cell-depleted T cells, or PBMCs provided the cDNA or gDNA that served as material.

Original analysis: Quantification of nucleated cells was approximated via reference gene primer amplification. Produced via immunoSEQ multiplex PCR; TCRdb's table is partial and in-frame only. D and trimming were read from the DNA, whereas the V and J calls and clone size are those reported in that table. Here the sample spans just under 95,000 clones, around three quarters being singletons. The V gene's germline CDR1 is LNHDA and CDR2 SQIVND (reference sequence). This CDR3 has 13 residues. Trimming removed 7 bases from V and 4 bases from J, with 13 bases in between. This chain joins TRBV19 and TRBJ1-1; D unresolved. The TCR was taken from a man aged 45 to 65 who had recovered from COVID-19. Sequenced material: peripheral blood. CDR3 in amino acids: CASTTHLSTEAFF. Here the CDR3 DNA reads TGTGCCAGTACCACCCATCTGAGCACTGAAGCTTTCTTT.